The present T cell receptor (beta chain) was sequenced within a study of shared clonotypes between healthy human individuals. Germline values: CDR1 SGHRS, CDR2 YFSETQ. The CDR3 length is 15 residues. J was trimmed by 3 bases and V by 4 bases; bases with no gene match: 10. Using immunoSEQ multiplex PCR, the repertoire was profiled, and TCRdb retains in-frame clones only, with some absent. The repertoire has around 700,000 clones, around 78% of them found once; the top ten carry 1.5% to 2%. This receptor was taken from a young woman in good health. The source material was memory CD4+ T cells sorted from blood. Subset reported: CD45RA-negative fraction. The gene calls are TRBV5-1 and TRBJ2-7; 7 nucleotides match TRBD1. The CDR3 DNA is TGCGCCAGCAGCCCATGGACAGGCCCTAACTACGAGCAGTACTTC. This translates into CASSPWTGPNYEQYF.